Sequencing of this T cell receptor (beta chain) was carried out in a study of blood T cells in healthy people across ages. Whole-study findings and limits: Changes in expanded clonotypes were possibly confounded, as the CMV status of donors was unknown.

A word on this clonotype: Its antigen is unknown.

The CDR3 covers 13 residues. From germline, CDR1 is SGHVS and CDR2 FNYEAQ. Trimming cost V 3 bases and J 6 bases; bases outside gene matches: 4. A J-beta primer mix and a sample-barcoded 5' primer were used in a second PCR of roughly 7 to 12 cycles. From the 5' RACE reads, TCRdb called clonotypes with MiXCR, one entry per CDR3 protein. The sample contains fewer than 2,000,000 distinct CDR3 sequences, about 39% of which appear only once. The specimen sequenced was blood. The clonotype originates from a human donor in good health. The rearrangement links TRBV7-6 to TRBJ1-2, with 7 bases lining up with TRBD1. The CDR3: CASSFSGQDGYTF. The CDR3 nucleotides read TGTGCCAGCAGCTTTTCAGGACAGGATGGCTACACCTTC.